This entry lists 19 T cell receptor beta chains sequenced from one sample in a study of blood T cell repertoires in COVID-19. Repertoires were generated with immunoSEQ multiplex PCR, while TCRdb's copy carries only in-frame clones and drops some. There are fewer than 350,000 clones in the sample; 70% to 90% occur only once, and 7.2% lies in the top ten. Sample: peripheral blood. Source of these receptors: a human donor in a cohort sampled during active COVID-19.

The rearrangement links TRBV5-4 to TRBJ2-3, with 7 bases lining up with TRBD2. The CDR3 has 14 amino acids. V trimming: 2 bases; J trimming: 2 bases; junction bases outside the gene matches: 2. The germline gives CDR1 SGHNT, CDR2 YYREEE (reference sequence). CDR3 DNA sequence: TGTGCCAGCAGCTTCGGGGGGTCCACAGATACGCAGTATTTT. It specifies CASSFGGSTDTQYF. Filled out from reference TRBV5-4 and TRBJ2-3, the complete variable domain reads ETGVTQSPTHLIKTRGQQVTLRCSSQSGHNTVSWYQQALGQGPQFIFQYYREEENGRGNFPPRFSGLQFPNYSSELNVNALELDDSALYLCASSFGGSTDTQYFGPGTRLTVL.

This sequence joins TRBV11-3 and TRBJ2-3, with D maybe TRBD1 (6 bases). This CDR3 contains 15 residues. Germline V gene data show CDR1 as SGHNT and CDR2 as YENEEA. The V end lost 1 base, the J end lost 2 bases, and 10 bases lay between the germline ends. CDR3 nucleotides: TGTGCCAGCAGCTTAGTAACAGGGTCCACAGATACGCAGTATTTT. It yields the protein CASSLVTGSTDTQYF.

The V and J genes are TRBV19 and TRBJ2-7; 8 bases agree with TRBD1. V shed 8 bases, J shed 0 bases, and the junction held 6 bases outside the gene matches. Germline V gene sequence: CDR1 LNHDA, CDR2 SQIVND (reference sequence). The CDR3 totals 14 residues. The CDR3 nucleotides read TGTGCCAGTTCGACAGGGGCGGCCTCCTACGAGCAGTACTTC. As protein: CASSTGAASYEQYF. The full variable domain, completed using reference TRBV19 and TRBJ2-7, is DGGITQSPKYLFRKEGQNVTLSCEQNLNHDAMYWYRQDPGQGLRLIYYSQIVNDFQKGDIAEGYSVSREKKESFPLTVTSAQKNPTAFYLCASSTGAASYEQYFGPGTRLTVT.

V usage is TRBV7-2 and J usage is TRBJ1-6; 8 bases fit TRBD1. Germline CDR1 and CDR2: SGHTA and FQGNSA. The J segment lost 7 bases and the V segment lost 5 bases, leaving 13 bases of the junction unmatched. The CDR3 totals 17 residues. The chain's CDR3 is CASSPPPGQGINSPLHF. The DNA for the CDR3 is TGTGCCAGCAGCCCCCCCCCTGGACAGGGAATAAATTCACCCCTCCACTTT.

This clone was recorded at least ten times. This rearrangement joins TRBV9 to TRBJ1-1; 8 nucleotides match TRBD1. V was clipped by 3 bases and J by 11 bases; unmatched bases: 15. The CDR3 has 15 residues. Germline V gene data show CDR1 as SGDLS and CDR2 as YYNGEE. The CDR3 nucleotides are TGTGCCAGCAGCGCACCTGGGACAGGAGTCAAGGAGGCTTTCTTT. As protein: CASSAPGTGVKEAFF.

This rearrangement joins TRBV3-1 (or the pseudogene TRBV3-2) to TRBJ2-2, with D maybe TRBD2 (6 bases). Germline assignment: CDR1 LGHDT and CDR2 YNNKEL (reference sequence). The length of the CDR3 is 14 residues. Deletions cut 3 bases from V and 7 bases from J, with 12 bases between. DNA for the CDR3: TGTGCCAGCAGCCATGATACTAGCCACGGGGAGCTGTTTTTT. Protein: CASSHDTSHGELFF.

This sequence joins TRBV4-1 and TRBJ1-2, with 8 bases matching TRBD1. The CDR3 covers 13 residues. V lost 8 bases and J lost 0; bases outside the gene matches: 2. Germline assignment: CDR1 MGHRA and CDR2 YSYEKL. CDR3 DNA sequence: TGCGCCAGCGGGACAGGAGCTAACTATGGCTACACCTTC. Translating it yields CASGTGANYGYTF.

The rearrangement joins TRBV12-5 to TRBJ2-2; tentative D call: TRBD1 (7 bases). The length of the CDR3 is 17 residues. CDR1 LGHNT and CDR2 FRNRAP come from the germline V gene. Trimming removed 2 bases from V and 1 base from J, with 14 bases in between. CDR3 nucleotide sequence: TGTGCTAGTGGTTTGAGGGCAGGGGGACTGAACACCGGGGAGCTGTTTTTT. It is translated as CASGLRAGGLNTGELFF.

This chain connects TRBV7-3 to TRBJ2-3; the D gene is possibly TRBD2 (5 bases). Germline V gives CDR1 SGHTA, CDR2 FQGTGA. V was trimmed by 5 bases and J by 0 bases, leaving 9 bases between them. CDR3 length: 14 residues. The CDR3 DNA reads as TGTGCCAGCAGCATGACTACTAGCACAGATACGCAGTATTTT. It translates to CASSMTTSTDTQYF.

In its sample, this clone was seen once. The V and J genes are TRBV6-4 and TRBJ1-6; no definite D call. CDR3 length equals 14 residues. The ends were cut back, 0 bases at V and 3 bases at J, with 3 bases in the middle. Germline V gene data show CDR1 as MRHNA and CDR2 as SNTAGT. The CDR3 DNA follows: TGTGCCAGCAGTGACTCGCGCTATAATTCACCCCTCCACTTT. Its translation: CASSDSRYNSPLHF.

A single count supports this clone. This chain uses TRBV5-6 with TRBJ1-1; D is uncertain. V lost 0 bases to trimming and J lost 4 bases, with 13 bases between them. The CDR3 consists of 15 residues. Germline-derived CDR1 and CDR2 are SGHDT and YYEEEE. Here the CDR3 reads CASSLAGTPLTEAFF. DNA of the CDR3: TGTGCCAGCAGCTTGGCAGGTACCCCCCTCACTGAAGCTTTCTTT.

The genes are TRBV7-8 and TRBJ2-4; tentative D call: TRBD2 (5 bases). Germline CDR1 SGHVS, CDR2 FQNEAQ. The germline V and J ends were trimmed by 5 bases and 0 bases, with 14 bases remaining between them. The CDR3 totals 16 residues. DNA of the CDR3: TGTGCCAGCAGCATTGACGCGGGTTTAGCCAAAAACATTCAGTACTTC. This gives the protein CASSIDAGLAKNIQYF.

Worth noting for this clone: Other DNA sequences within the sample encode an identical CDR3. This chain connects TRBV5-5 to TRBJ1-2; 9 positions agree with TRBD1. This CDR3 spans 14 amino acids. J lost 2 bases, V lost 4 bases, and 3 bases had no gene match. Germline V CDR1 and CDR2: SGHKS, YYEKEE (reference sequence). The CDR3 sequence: CASSRDRANYGYTF. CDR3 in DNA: TGTGCCAGCAGCAGGGACAGGGCAAACTATGGCTACACCTTC.

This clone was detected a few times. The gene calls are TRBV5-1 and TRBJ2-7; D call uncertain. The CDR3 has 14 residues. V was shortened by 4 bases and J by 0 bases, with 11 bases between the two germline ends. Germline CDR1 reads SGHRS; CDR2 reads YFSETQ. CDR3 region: CASSGLASSYEQYF. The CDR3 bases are TGCGCCAGCAGCGGGCTGGCCAGCTCCTACGAGCAGTACTTC.

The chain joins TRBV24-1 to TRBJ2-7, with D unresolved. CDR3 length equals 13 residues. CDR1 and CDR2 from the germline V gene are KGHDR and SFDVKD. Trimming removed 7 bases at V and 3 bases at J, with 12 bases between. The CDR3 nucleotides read TGTGCCACCAGCCAGGAAAATTTCTACGAGCAGTACTTC. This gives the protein CATSQENFYEQYF.

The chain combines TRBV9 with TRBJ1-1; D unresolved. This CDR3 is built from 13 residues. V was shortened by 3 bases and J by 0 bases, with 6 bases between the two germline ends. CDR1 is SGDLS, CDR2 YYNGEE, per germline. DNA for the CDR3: TGTGCCAGCAGCGCTGTTCTGAACACTGAAGCTTTCTTT. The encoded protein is CASSAVLNTEAFF. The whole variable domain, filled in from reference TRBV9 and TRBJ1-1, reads DSGVTQTPKHLITATGQRVTLRCSPRSGDLSVYWYQQSLDQGLQFLIQYYNGEERAKGNILERFSAQQFPDLHSELNLSSLELGDSALYFCASSAVLNTEAFFGQGTRLTVV.

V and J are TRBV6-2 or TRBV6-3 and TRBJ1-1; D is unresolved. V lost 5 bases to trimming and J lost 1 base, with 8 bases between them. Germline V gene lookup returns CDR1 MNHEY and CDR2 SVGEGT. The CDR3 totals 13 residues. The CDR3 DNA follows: TGTGCCAGCAGTCAATCAGGGAACACTGAAGCTTTCTTT. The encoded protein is CASSQSGNTEAFF.

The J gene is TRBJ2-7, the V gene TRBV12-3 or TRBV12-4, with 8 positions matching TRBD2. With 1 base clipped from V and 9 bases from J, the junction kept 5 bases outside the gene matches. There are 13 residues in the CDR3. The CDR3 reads CASSLGGLVMQYF. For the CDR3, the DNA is TGTGCCAGCAGTTTAGGGGGACTAGTTATGCAGTACTTC.

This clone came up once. This CDR3 reads CASSPRTGGGTEAFF. The DNA of the CDR3 is TGTGCCAGTAGTCCCCGGACAGGGGGTGGTACTGAAGCTTTCTTT. This sequence joins TRBV19 and TRBJ1-1, with 10 bases fitting TRBD1. This CDR3 is built from 15 residues. The V gene end was trimmed by 5 bases and the J gene end by 5 bases; junction bases not matched to a gene: 8. CDR1 is LNHDA, CDR2 SQIVND, per germline (reference sequence).